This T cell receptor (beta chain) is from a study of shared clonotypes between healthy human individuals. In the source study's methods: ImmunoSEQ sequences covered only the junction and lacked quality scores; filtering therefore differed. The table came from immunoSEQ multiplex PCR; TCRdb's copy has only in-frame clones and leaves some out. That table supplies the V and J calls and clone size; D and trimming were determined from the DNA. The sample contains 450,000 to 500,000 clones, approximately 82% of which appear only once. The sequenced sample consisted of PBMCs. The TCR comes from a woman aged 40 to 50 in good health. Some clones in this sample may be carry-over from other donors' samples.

The CDR3 protein is CASSVAGGSSEQYF. The CDR3 DNA is TGTGCCAGCAGCGTAGCGGGTGGGTCTAGCGAGCAGTACTTC. The chain uses TRBV6-4 and TRBJ2-7; 7 bases are a match to TRBD2. V was clipped by 6 bases and J by 6 bases; unmatched bases: 11. CDR1 is MRHNA and CDR2 is SNTAGT in the germline V gene. The CDR3 has 14 residues.